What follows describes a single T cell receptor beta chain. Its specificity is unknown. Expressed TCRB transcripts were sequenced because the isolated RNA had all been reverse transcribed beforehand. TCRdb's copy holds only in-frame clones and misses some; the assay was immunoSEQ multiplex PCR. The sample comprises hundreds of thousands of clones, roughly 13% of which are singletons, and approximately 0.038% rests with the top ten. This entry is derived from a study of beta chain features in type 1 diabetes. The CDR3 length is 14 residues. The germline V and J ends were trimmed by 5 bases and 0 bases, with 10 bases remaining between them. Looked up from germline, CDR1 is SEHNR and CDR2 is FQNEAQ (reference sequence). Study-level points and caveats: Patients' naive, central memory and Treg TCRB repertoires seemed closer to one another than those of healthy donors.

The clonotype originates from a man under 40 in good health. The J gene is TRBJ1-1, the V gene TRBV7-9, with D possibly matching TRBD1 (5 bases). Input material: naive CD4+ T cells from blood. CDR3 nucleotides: TGTGCCAGCAGCGAGGGACTGATGAACACTGAAGCTTTCTTT. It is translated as CASSEGLMNTEAFF.